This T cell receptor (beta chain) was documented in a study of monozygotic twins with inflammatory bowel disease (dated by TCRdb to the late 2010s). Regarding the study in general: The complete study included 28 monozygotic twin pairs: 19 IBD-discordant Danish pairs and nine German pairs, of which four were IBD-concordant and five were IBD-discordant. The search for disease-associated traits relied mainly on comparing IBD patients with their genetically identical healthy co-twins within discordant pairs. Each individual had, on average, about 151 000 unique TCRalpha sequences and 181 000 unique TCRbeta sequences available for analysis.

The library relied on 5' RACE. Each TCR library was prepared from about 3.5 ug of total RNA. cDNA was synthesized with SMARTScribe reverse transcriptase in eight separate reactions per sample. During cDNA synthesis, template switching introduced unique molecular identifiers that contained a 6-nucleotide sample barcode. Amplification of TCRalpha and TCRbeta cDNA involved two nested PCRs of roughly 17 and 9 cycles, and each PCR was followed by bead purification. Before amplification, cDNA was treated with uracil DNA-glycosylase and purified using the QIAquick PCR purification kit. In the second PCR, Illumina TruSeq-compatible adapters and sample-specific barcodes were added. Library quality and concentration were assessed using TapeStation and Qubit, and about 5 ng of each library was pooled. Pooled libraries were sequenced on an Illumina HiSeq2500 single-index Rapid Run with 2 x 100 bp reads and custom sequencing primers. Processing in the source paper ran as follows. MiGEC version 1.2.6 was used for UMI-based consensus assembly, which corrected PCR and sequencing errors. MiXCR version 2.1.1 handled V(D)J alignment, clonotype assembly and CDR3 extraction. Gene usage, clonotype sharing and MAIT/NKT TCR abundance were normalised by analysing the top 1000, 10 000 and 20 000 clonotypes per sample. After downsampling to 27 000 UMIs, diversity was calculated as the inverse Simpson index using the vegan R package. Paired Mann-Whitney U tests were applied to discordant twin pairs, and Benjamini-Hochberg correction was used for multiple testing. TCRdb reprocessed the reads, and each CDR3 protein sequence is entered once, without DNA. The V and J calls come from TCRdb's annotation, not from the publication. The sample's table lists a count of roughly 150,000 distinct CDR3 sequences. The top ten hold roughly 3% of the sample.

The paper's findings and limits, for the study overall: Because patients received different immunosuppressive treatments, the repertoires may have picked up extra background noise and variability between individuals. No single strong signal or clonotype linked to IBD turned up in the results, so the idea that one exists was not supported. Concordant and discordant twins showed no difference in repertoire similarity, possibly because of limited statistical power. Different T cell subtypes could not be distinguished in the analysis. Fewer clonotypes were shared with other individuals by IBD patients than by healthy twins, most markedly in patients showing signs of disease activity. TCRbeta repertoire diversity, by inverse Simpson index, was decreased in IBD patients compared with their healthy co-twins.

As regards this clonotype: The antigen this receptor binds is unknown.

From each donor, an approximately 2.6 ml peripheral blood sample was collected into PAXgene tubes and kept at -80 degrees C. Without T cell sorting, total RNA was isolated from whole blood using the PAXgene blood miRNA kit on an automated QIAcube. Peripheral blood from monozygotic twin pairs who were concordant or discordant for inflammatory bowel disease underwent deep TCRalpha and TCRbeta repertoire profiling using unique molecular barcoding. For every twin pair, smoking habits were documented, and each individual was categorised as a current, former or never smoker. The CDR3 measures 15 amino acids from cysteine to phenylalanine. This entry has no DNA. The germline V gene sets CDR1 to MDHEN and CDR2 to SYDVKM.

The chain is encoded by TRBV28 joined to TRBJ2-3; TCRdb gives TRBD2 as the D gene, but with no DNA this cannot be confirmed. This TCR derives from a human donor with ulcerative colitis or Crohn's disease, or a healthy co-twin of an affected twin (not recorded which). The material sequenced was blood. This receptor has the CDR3 CASSLSPGPTDTQYF.